This is a list of T cell receptor beta chains from one sample in a study of a mutant IDH1 vaccine in newly diagnosed glioma. These receptors lack a known antigen. The table came from immunoSEQ multiplex PCR; TCRdb's copy has only in-frame clones and leaves some out. Among 40,000 to 45,000 clones listed, approximately 80% were seen once. The specimen was PBMCs, collected from a glioma patient whose treatment included an IDH1 peptide vaccine. The receptor set was obtained from a woman in her thirties or forties with glioma. Some clones in this sample may be carry-over from other donors' samples. The CDR3 runs from the conserved cysteine through the conserved F or W.

>TRBV11-2
CASSYRLGENTIYF
>TRBV5-4
CASSIRESPWEQFF
>TRBV7-9
CASSLGQYNEQFF
>TRBV27
CASSFSGMSYNEQFF
>TRBV7-2
CASSSLGGQPQHF
>TRBV7-8
CASSFGVQETQYF
>TRBV5-1
CASSLEPTNRGELFF
>TRBV9
CASSVSGTSKDEQYF
>TRBV7-9
CASSFDPGANVLTF
>TRBV28
CASKGDKDEQYF
>TRBV7-9
CASSLRTEAFF
>TRBV5-4
CASSLWLAGVVPGELFF
>TRBV6-5
CASSYSSGTATETQYF
>TRBV6-4
CASARGHEQYF
>TRBV5-4
CASSRGQGGGYEQYF
>TRBV27
CATSQGGGNEQYF
>TRBV7-9
CASSLWGQGQETQYF
>TRBV6-1
CASSEPGQGNQPQHF
>TRBV7-9
CASSLAGSGNTIYF
>TRBV6-5
CASSYDRAGEQFF
>TRBV19
CASTVTSGLYNEQFF
>TRBV6-4
CASSANGDGTDTQYF
>TRBV10-3
CAISEASNQPQHF
>TRBV12-5
CASGLFGTGTPSTYTF
>TRBV4-1
CASSIRGELGDGEQFF
>TRBV4-2
CASSQGLLRDSAYEQYF
>TRBV15
CATSIQRGSYNEQFF
>TRBV27
CASSAGQPYGDTQYF
>TRBV7-2
CASSRDSIQLFF
>TRBV19
CASSPRSGTGSLMNTEAFF
>TRBV28
CASSLSQPQHF
>TRBV11-3
CASSLGGQSYEQYF
>TRBV19
CASSIPRGSTGSDTQYF
>TRBV9
CASSDGSGDHGDTQYF
>TRBV7-8
CASSARGQGEETQYF
>TRBV2
CASGGRFKYEQYF
>TRBV11-3
CASSPAAARSGELFF
>TRBV19
CASSIYGNQPQHF
>TRBV28
CASGRGSPLHF
>TRBV5-1
CASSSTTQGNQPQHF
>TRBV29-1
CSVGQGDEQYF
>TRBV7-3
CASSPGGEGTQYF
>TRBV6-1
CASSEVSSYEQYF
>TRBV14
CASSQYTGRTGELFF
>TRBV2
CASSLNSEKLFF
>TRBV28
CASSLYYLGQSNFYNEQFF
>TRBV7-2
CASSLIAGRPEQYF
>TRBV6-7
CASSLAPHSGSINEQFF
>TRBV5-5
CASSLVPSGGRTDTQYF